The rows below give T cell receptor beta chains drawn from one sample of a study of TIL therapy for anti-PD-1-resistant metastatic lung cancer. Assay: immunoSEQ multiplex PCR; the TCRdb copy retains only in-frame clones and omits some. The sample shows some 90,000 clones, under 70% of them seen only once. This specimen consisted of tumor tissue, obtained at baseline. These TCRs come from a person aged 25-85 years with non-small cell lung cancer. CDR3s include the opening cysteine and the closing phenylalanine or tryptophan. D genes are given only for firm matches. Clone size is stated in some rows and not others, as once, few, many or a class when expanded.

d_gene	v_gene	j_gene	abundance	CDR3aa	CDR3nt
-	TRBV12-3/TRBV12-4	TRBJ1-6	-	CASSLQGASPLHF	TGTGCCAGCAGTTTACAGGGAGCCTCACCCCTCCACTTT
TRBD1	TRBV5-8	TRBJ2-5	-	CASSVQGAGTQYF	TGTGCCAGCAGCGTACAGGGGGCCGGGACCCAGTACTTC
-	TRBV5-1	TRBJ2-5	-	CASGKANKMAQYF	TGCGCCAGCGGTAAGGCGAATAAAATGGCCCAGTACTTC
TRBD2	TRBV24-1	TRBJ2-1	-	CATSPPAGVENEQFF	TGTGCCACCAGCCCCCCAGCGGGAGTTGAGAATGAGCAGTTCTTC
-	TRBV28	TRBJ1-3	-	CASSLLDRSGNTIYF	TGTGCCAGCAGTTTATTGGACAGATCAGGAAACACCATATATTTT
-	TRBV19	TRBJ2-5	-	CASSKGATETQYF	TGTGCCAGTAGTAAAGGGGCAACGGAGACCCAGTACTTC
TRBD2	TRBV7-7	TRBJ2-5	-	CASSLALVRGGRETQYF	TGTGCCAGCAGCTTAGCACTGGTTCGGGGGGGCCGAGAGACCCAGTACTTC
-	TRBV7-2	TRBJ2-7	-	CASSAKRLASSNEQYF	TGTGCCAGCAGCGCCAAGCGGCTAGCGAGTTCCAACGAGCAGTACTTC
-	TRBV6-5	TRBJ1-5	-	CASSLRALSGQPQHF	TGTGCCAGCAGCCTCAGGGCTTTATCGGGTCAGCCCCAGCATTTT
TRBD2	TRBV5-6	TRBJ2-1	-	CASSFRGGHNEQFF	TGTGCCAGCAGCTTCCGGGGGGGCCACAATGAGCAGTTCTTC
TRBD2	TRBV6-5	TRBJ2-7	-	CASNLGAGGFYEQYF	TGTGCCAGCAACCTTGGGGCGGGAGGGTTCTACGAGCAGTACTTC
-	TRBV28	TRBJ1-6	many	CASSAGSPNSPLHF	TGTGCCAGCAGCGCGGGCTCCCCTAATTCACCCCTCCACTTT
-	TRBV28	TRBJ1-2	-	CASKPFRRTVNYGYTF	TGTGCCAGCAAACCGTTTAGGAGGACAGTCAACTATGGCTACACCTTC
-	TRBV6-5	TRBJ1-6	once	CASSYSNYNSPLHF	TGTGCCAGCAGTTACTCGAATTATAATTCACCCCTCCACTTT
-	TRBV9	TRBJ2-1	-	CASSIEGASYNEQFF	TGTGCCAGCAGCATCGAGGGAGCCTCCTACAATGAGCAGTTCTTC
-	TRBV18	TRBJ1-4	-	CASSPELPPTNEKLFF	TGTGCCAGCTCACCAGAACTGCCCCCAACTAATGAAAAACTGTTTTTT
-	TRBV2	TRBJ2-7	once	CASIRGGDRSEQYF	TGTGCCAGCATCCGGGGAGGAGACCGATCCGAGCAGTACTTC
-	TRBV28	TRBJ2-2	few	CASSFRTRNTGELFF	TGTGCCAGCAGTTTTAGGACTCGGAACACCGGGGAGCTGTTTTTT
-	TRBV4-2	TRBJ1-5	-	CASSQGPGTGNQPQHF	TGTGCCAGCAGCCAGGGACCCGGGACCGGCAATCAGCCCCAGCATTTT
TRBD1	TRBV6-4	TRBJ2-2	-	CASSSTGQANTGELFF	TGTGCCAGCAGTTCCACTGGACAGGCGAACACCGGGGAGCTGTTTTTT
TRBD1	TRBV30	TRBJ1-5	-	CAWGQGFLSNQPQHF	TGTGCCTGGGGACAGGGGTTCCTAAGCAATCAGCCCCAGCATTTT
-	TRBV13	TRBJ1-1	-	CASSLGHNAHTEAFF	TGTGCCAGCAGCTTAGGACATAATGCACACACTGAAGCTTTCTTT
-	TRBV6-5	TRBJ1-4	-	CASSQARETGEKLFF	TGTGCCAGCAGTCAGGCAAGGGAGACCGGTGAAAAACTGTTTTTT
TRBD1	TRBV7-6	TRBJ1-6	few	CASSLGNRGSPLHF	TGTGCCAGCAGCTTAGGCAACAGGGGTTCACCCCTCCACTTT
-	TRBV21-1	TRBJ2-3	few	CASSKDRFHTDTQYF	TGTGCCAGCAGCAAAGACAGGTTCCACACAGATACGCAGTATTTT
TRBD2	TRBV2	TRBJ2-3	-	CASSFRDYGQADTQYF	TGTGCCAGCAGTTTCCGGGACTATGGGCAAGCAGATACGCAGTATTTT
-	TRBV2	TRBJ1-1	-	CASSKTSQPNTEAFF	TGTGCCAGCAGTAAGACTTCCCAGCCGAACACTGAAGCTTTCTTT
-	TRBV5-6	TRBJ1-1	few	CASSQFYTEAFF	TGTGCCAGCAGCCAGTTTTACACTGAAGCTTTCTTT
-	TRBV6-5	TRBJ2-3	-	CASSYGQGMLGGQYF	TGTGCCAGCAGTTACGGGCAGGGGATGTTGGGGGGGCAGTATTTT
-	TRBV30	TRBJ1-3	-	CAERAGGSGNTIYF	TGTGCCGAGAGGGCAGGCGGCTCTGGAAACACCATATATTTT
TRBD1	TRBV12-3/TRBV12-4	TRBJ1-3	many	CASRLQGGTIYF	TGTGCCAGCAGGCTGCAGGGGGGCACCATATATTTT
-	TRBV6-5	TRBJ1-6	-	CASSYSDGIWSPLHF	TGTGCCAGCAGTTACTCGGACGGGATCTGGTCACCCCTCCACTTT
-	TRBV10-3	TRBJ1-5	-	CAISEEPVNQPQHF	TGTGCCATCAGTGAAGAGCCAGTCAATCAGCCCCAGCATTTT
-	TRBV19	TRBJ1-5	few	CASRLGEQPQHF	TGTGCCAGTAGGCTGGGGGAGCAGCCCCAGCATTTT
-	TRBV29-1	TRBJ2-5	-	CSVEQGWSETQYF	TGCAGCGTTGAACAGGGGTGGTCAGAGACCCAGTACTTC
-	TRBV28	TRBJ1-3	few	CASSPWGLGGNTIYF	TGTGCCAGCAGCCCGTGGGGTCTGGGTGGAAACACCATATATTTT
-	TRBV19	TRBJ1-2	few	CAGSAGYGYTF	TGTGCCGGGTCAGCGGGGTATGGCTACACCTTC
-	TRBV4-3	TRBJ1-2	-	CASSQDSWDNGYTF	TGCGCCAGCAGCCAAGATTCATGGGACAATGGCTACACCTTC
-	TRBV29-1	TRBJ1-1	-	CSVQGPSLVTEAFF	TGCAGCGTTCAGGGGCCGTCTTTGGTCACTGAAGCTTTCTTT
-	TRBV19	TRBJ2-2	-	CASSIGAATNTGELFF	TGTGCCAGTAGTATCGGGGCGGCCACGAACACCGGGGAGCTGTTTTTT
-	TRBV21-1	TRBJ2-7	-	CASSTRTGGSYEQYF	TGTGCCAGCAGCACACGGACAGGGGGATCCTACGAGCAGTACTTC
-	TRBV27	TRBJ2-5	once	CASSSRGRETQYF	TGTGCCAGCAGTTCTCGGGGTAGGGAGACCCAGTACTTC
-	TRBV6-5	TRBJ2-7	-	CASSLTGTYEQYF	TGTGCCAGCAGTCTGACGGGGACCTACGAGCAGTACTTC
-	TRBV7-3	TRBJ1-5	-	CASSLNVKGSVHGNQPQHF	TGTGCCAGCAGCTTAAATGTGAAGGGGAGCGTCCATGGCAATCAGCCCCAGCATTTT
TRBD1	TRBV5-1	TRBJ1-1	-	CASSISGQGGTEAFF	TGCGCCAGCAGCATATCTGGACAGGGGGGGACTGAAGCTTTCTTT
-	TRBV7-9	TRBJ2-3	-	CASSLDTGMDTQYF	TGTGCCAGCAGCTTAGACACAGGGATGGATACGCAGTATTTT
-	TRBV6-1	TRBJ1-6	-	CASSESSPSPLHF	TGTGCCAGCAGTGAATCGTCGCCTTCACCCCTCCACTTT
TRBD2	TRBV5-1	TRBJ2-1	-	CASSLDPSGGKFF	TGCGCCAGCAGCTTGGATCCTAGCGGGGGGAAGTTCTTC
-	TRBV7-2	TRBJ1-4	once	CASSLVWGRGEKLFF	TGTGCCAGCAGCTTAGTTTGGGGGCGCGGTGAAAAACTGTTTTTT
TRBD2	TRBV15	TRBJ2-7	-	CATSITSGGHEQYF	TGTGCCACCAGCATAACCTCGGGGGGGCACGAGCAGTACTTC